The 21 T cell receptor beta chains below come from one sample, sequenced in a study of T cell repertoires in cytomegalovirus infection. TCRdb analysed the reads with MiXCR anew, one entry per CDR3 protein. The sample includes about 830,000 distinct CDR3 sequences, around a third of them seen just once. No antigen is known for these receptors. The input for sequencing was cultured CD8+ T cells from PBMCs, taken from culture after CMV antigen stimulation. Source of these receptors: a human donor in good health (CMV status not recorded). Some clones in this sample may be carry-over from other donors' samples.

V and J are TRBV5-4 and TRBJ1-1, with 9 bases fitting TRBD1. CDR1 SGHNT and CDR2 YYREEE come from the germline V gene (reference sequence). With 1 base clipped from V and 7 bases from J, the junction kept 11 bases outside the gene matches. The CDR3 is made up of 16 amino acids. Here the CDR3 DNA reads TGTGCCAGCAGCTTGAGCCCCCGGGACAGGGAAGTTGAAGCTTTCTTT. This encodes CASSLSPRDREVEAFF.

The sample holds a few counts of this clonotype. The CDR3 DNA sequence: TGTGCCAGCAGCGCACCCACCTTGGTTGTGGACACCGGGGAGCTGTTTTTT. Translating gives CASSAPTLVVDTGELFF. This rearrangement joins TRBV9 to TRBJ2-2; D remains unclear. CDR3 length equals 17 residues. CDR1 SGDLS and CDR2 YYNGEE come from the germline V gene. Trimming removed 3 bases from V and 3 bases from J, with 18 bases in between.

A remark on this clonotype: Since a much larger clone is just one base distant, this may be a read error. The CDR3 reads CASSTERDYNEQFF. CDR3 nucleotides: TGCGCCAGCAGCACAGAGAGGGACTACAATGAGCAGTTCTTC. This chain links TRBV5-1 with TRBJ2-1, with a possible D match to TRBD2 (5 bases). CDR1 SGHRS and CDR2 YFSETQ come from the germline V gene. The CDR3 has 14 residues. Between the trimmed V and J ends, which lost 4 bases and 3 bases, there was a span of 11 bases.

This clonotype was observed a few times. The genes are TRBV6-1 and TRBJ1-3; TRBD1 matches at 8 bases. The germline V gene has CDR1 MNHNS and CDR2 SASEGT. The V gene end was trimmed by 4 bases and the J gene end by 2 bases; junction bases not matched to a gene: 4. CDR3 length equals 15 residues. CDR3 coding DNA: TGTGCCAGCAGTGTTCTGACAGGGGCTGGAAACACCATATATTTT. It specifies CASSVLTGAGNTIYF.

The J gene is TRBJ1-2, the V gene TRBV2, with no clear D. V lost 4 bases, J lost 7 bases, and 13 bases lay in between. The CDR3 contains 13 residues. Germline V CDR1 and CDR2: SNHLY, FYNNEI. CDR3 in amino acids: CASSGTVDFGYTF. DNA for the CDR3: TGTGCCAGCAGTGGGACGGTGGATTTTGGCTACACCTTC.

This clonotype was detected only a few times. The chain joins TRBV6-4 to TRBJ1-6; possibly TRBD1 for D (6 bases). V shed 6 bases and J shed 6 bases, with 6 bases lying between them. Germline V gene data show CDR1 as MRHNA and CDR2 as SNTAGT. The CDR3 spans 12 residues. CDR3 residues: CASRDSNSPLHF. The DNA for the CDR3 is TGTGCCAGCAGGGACAGTAATTCACCCCTCCACTTT.

J is TRBJ1-2 and V is TRBV12-3 or TRBV12-4, with TRBD1 matching 7 bases. V lost 4 bases and J lost 6; bases outside the gene matches: 11. The CDR3 loop spans 15 amino acids. The CDR3 bases are TGTGCCAGCAGTTACACCCCCCGACAGGGTAATGGCTACACCTTC. This translates into CASSYTPRQGNGYTF.

J is TRBJ2-3 and V is TRBV27; D may be TRBD1 (5 bases). Germline lookup yields CDR1 MNHEY and CDR2 SMNVEV (reference sequence). V was clipped by 4 bases and J by 4 bases, with 27 bases between them. The CDR3 is 19 amino acids. The CDR3 DNA sequence: TGTGCCAGCAGTTCGATGATCGGAGTGGACACACAAGTATCAGATACGCAGTATTTT. Translation: CASSSMIGVDTQVSDTQYF.

This clonotype turned up a few times. This rearrangement joins TRBV12-3 or TRBV12-4 to TRBJ2-5; 10 positions agree with TRBD2. The CDR3 is made up of 15 amino acids. V shed 8 bases and J 3 bases; nucleotides not matched to a gene: 9. Written as DNA, the CDR3 is TGTGCCAGCTGCGGTATCGGACTAGCGGAAGAGACCCAGTACTTC. It yields the protein CASCGIGLAEETQYF.

In its sample, this clonotype was seen a few times. The chain employs TRBV25-1 and TRBJ2-1; D might be TRBD1 or TRBD2, each matching 5 bases. V lost 2 bases and J lost 8, with 13 bases in between. CDR3 length: 14 amino acids. Germline CDR1 MGHDK, CDR2 SYGVNS. In DNA, the CDR3 is TGTGCCAGCAGTGAAATTAAATTGGGGGATGAGCAGTTCTTC. This sequence encodes CASSEIKLGDEQFF. Together with reference TRBV25-1 and TRBJ2-1, the CDR3 gives the full variable domain: EADIYQTPRYLVIGTGKKITLECSQTMGHDKMYWYQQDPGMELHLIHYSYGVNSTEKGDLSSESTVSRIRTEHFPLTLESARPSHTSQYLCASSEIKLGDEQFFGPGTRLTVL.

The chain has TRBV18 and TRBJ1-1, with 9 bases fitting TRBD1. Germline V gene lookup returns CDR1 KGHSH and CDR2 LQKENI. CDR3 length equals 16 residues. V dropped 4 bases and J dropped 0; count of bases not matched to a gene: 6. The CDR3: CASSLGTGPVNTEAFF. CDR3 nucleotides: TGTGCCAGCTCACTAGGGACAGGGCCCGTGAACACTGAAGCTTTCTTT.

CDR3 sequence (DNA): TGTGCCAGCAGTTACTCGACAGGGCCGCTCCCAGATACGCAGTATTTT. Translating it yields CASSYSTGPLPDTQYF. The chain recombines TRBV6-5 with TRBJ2-3, with TRBD1 matching 7 bases. The trim removed 0 bases at V and 4 bases at J, leaving 7 bases unmatched. Per the germline V gene, CDR1 is MNHEY and CDR2 is SVGAGI. The CDR3 covers 16 residues.

In this sample, this clonotype turned up once. This chain uses TRBV6-2 or TRBV6-3 with TRBJ2-5; 9 nucleotides match TRBD1. V lost 6 bases and J lost 5; bases outside the gene matches: 10. The CDR3 runs to 15 residues. Germline CDR1 and CDR2: MNHEY and SVGEGT. The chain's CDR3 is CASSQLTGGGETQYF. The CDR3 DNA reads TGTGCCAGCAGCCAACTGACAGGGGGTGGGGAGACCCAGTACTTC.

This clonotype was found a few times. V gene TRBV2 combines with J gene TRBJ2-1; TRBD2 agrees at 7 bases. The CDR3 loop spans 16 amino acids. Trimming cost V 5 bases and J 0 bases; bases outside gene matches: 7. Looked up from germline, CDR1 is SNHLY and CDR2 is FYNNEI. This CDR3 reads CASSHQGDYSYNEQFF. CDR3 DNA: TGTGCCAGCAGTCACCAAGGGGACTACTCCTACAATGAGCAGTTCTTC.

The sample holds a few counts of this clonotype. V and J are TRBV10-3 and TRBJ1-3; the D is unclear. V was clipped by 6 bases and J by 0 bases, with 15 bases between them. CDR1 ENHRY and CDR2 SYGVKD come from the germline V gene. This CDR3 has 16 residues. The CDR3 spells CAIREFLPSSGNTIYF. In DNA form, the CDR3 reads TGTGCCATCAGGGAATTTTTGCCGAGCTCTGGAAACACCATATATTTT.

At least ten counts were recorded for this clonotype. The chain links TRBV7-9 to TRBJ2-3; D possibly corresponds to TRBD2 (6 bases). Deletions cut 3 bases from V and 0 bases from J, with 13 bases between. This CDR3 contains 16 residues. In germline, CDR1 is SEHNR, CDR2 FQNEAQ (reference sequence). CDR3 loop: CASSFLATLSTDTQYF. The CDR3 DNA follows: TGTGCCAGCAGCTTCCTAGCGACGTTGAGCACAGATACGCAGTATTTT.

V is TRBV19 and J is TRBJ1-2, with 8 bases fitting TRBD1. Germline lookup yields CDR1 LNHDA and CDR2 SQIVND (reference sequence). V was clipped by 9 bases and J by 10 bases; unmatched bases: 7. The CDR3 loop spans 11 amino acids. The CDR3 DNA reads TGTGCCAGCCAGACAGGGGACGACTACACCTTC. Translating it yields CASQTGDDYTF.

This clonotype showed up just a few times. This rearrangement joins TRBV27 to TRBJ2-3, with D possibly being TRBD2 (7 bases). V lost 0 bases and J lost 12, with 13 bases in between. Germline values: CDR1 MNHEY, CDR2 SMNVEV (reference sequence). The CDR3 is 13 residues long. The CDR3 sequence is CASSLSRGAAQYF. CDR3 DNA: TGTGCCAGCAGTTTATCCCGGGGGGCGGCCCAGTATTTT.

The J gene is TRBJ2-7, the V gene TRBV7-2, with D perhaps assigned TRBD1 or TRBD2 (5 bases each). Trimming cost V 1 base and J 2 bases, with 9 bases left between them. The germline gives CDR1 SGHTA, CDR2 FQGNSA. The CDR3 covers 14 residues. CDR3 DNA: TGTGCCAGCAGCTTAGAGGGGACGCCCTACGAGCAGTACTTC. Translated, it gives CASSLEGTPYEQYF.

V is TRBV19 and J is TRBJ2-1; the match to TRBD1 covers 8 bases. Germline V CDR1 and CDR2: LNHDA, SQIVND (reference sequence). J lost 4 bases, V lost 10 bases, and 3 bases had no gene match. CDR3 length: 12 residues. Written as DNA, the CDR3 is TGTGCCACCCGACAGGGGTACAATGAGCAGTTCTTC. Its protein product is CATRQGYNEQFF.

The CDR3 DNA reads TGTGCCAGCAGCGCCTCGATGCAGGGTACCTACGAGCAGTACTTC. Its translation: CASSASMQGTYEQYF. The chain recombines TRBV6-1 with TRBJ2-7, with TRBD1 as a possible D gene (5 bases). V lost 6 bases and J lost 2, with 17 bases in between. The CDR3 sequence is 15 residues long. The V gene's germline CDR1 is MNHNS and CDR2 SASEGT.